This T cell receptor beta chain appears in the sequencing data of a study of blood T cell repertoires in COVID-19. Across the study: COVID-19 samples from acute and convalescent phases originated in the United States, Italy and Spain. In each case, the material was cDNA or gDNA derived from T cells, B-cell-depleted T cells, or PBMCs.

In germline, CDR1 is SNHLY, CDR2 FYNNEI. Deletions cut 6 bases from V and 6 bases from J, with 8 bases between. The length of the CDR3 is 11 residues. Authors' methods: Reference gene primer amplification gave nucleated cell count estimates. Profiling relied on immunoSEQ multiplex PCR, and the TCRdb table lists in-frame clones only, not all of them. The DNA gave D and trimming, while V, J and clone size come from that table. The table includes some 97,000 clones, around 88% detected once. This clonotype was obtained from a human donor in a cohort sampled during active COVID-19. The genes are TRBV2 and TRBJ1-1; no clear D gene. Material for sequencing was peripheral blood. The CDR3 DNA reads TGTGCCAGCAGGAGGAGCGCTGAAGCTTTCTTT. Amino acid sequence: CASRRSAEAFF.